This T cell receptor beta chain was retrieved from a study of blood T cells in healthy people across ages. Donor samples were obtained from healthy Caucasian individuals from Russia, aged 6 to 90. Combining a sample-barcoded 5' primer with a J-beta primer mix, a second PCR ran for about 7 to 11 cycles. TCRdb analysed the 5' RACE reads with MiXCR anew, one entry per CDR3 protein. The table shows around 800,000 distinct CDR3 sequences, with around 24% occurring only once. Germline CDR1 reads SGHRS; CDR2 reads YFSETQ. This CDR3 contains 12 residues. This clonotype has a handful of counts. These same data were also listed under a study on T cells of mothers and their children.

This receptor was taken from a boy aged 10-17 years in good health. Source material: blood. This chain uses TRBV5-1 with TRBJ2-5, with unresolved D. The J call may be incorrect, as the DNA end agrees better with TRBJ2-1. The CDR3, as DNA: TGCGCCAGCAGCTTGAGGGATGGGGAGCAGTTCTTC. This codes for CASSLRDGEQFF.